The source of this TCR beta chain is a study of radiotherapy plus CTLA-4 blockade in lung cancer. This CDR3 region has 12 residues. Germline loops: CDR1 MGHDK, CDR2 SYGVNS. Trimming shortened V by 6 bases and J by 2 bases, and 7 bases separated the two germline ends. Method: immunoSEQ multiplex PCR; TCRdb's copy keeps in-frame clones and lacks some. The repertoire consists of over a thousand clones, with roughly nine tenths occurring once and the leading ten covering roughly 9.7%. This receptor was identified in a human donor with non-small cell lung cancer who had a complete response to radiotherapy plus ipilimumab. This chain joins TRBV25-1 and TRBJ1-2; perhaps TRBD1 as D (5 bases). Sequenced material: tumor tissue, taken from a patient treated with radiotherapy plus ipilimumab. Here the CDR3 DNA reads TGTGCCAGCAGGGGACTGAACTATGGCTACACCTTC. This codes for CASRGLNYGYTF.